The 25 T cell receptor beta chains in this list originate from one sample, sequenced in a study of CD8 T cells in Susac syndrome. Reverse transcription used roughly 0.45 to 1 ug RNA and random hexamers. TCRdb reanalysed the immunoSEQ multiplex PCR reads using MiXCR and keeps one entry per CDR3 protein. The sample records some 190,000 distinct CDR3 sequences, 95% being singletons. The sample comprised CD4+ T cells from PBMCs. These receptors originate from a human donor with multiple sclerosis.

The CDR3 here is CSASKGLGADTQYF. The DNA of the CDR3 is TGCAGTGCTAGTAAGGGGCTCGGGGCGGATACGCAGTATTTT. The chain joins TRBV20-1 to TRBJ2-3, with D perhaps TRBD1 or TRBD2 (5 bases each). The CDR3 contains 14 residues. V was cut by 3 bases and J by 6 bases, with 16 bases left in between. CDR1 and CDR2 from the germline V gene are DFQATT and SNEGSKA (reference sequence).

The chain links TRBV30 to TRBJ1-1, with D tentatively TRBD1 (5 bases). The CDR3 loop spans 15 amino acids. V was cut by 5 bases and J by 1 base, with 17 bases left in between. CDR1 is GTSNPN and CDR2 is SVGIG in the germline V gene (reference sequence). The CDR3 sequence is CAWVSKGLPNTEAFF. The CDR3 nucleotides are TGTGCCTGGGTTAGTAAGGGACTCCCGAACACTGAAGCTTTCTTT.

This clonotype was picked up one time. The rearrangement joins TRBV3-1 to TRBJ2-3, with D maybe TRBD2 (5 bases). V was trimmed by 4 bases and J by 4 bases, leaving 15 bases between them. This CDR3 has 15 residues. CDR1 and CDR2 (germline): LGHDT, YNNKEL (reference sequence). CDR3 loop: CASSPSPPRADTQYF. The CDR3 DNA follows: TGTGCCAGCAGCCCTTCCCCGCCGCGGGCAGATACGCAGTATTTT.

This sequence joins TRBV20-1 and TRBJ2-1; D call uncertain. V lost 6 bases to trimming and J lost 5 bases, with 11 bases between them. CDR1 is DFQATT, CDR2 SNEGSKA, per germline (reference sequence). This CDR3 contains 12 residues. This chain's CDR3 is CSALIGDNEQFF. The CDR3, as DNA: TGCAGTGCCCTTATCGGTGACAATGAGCAGTTCTTC.

The chain recombines TRBV29-1 with TRBJ2-2; the D call may be TRBD1 or TRBD2 (5 bases each). The CDR3 is 11 amino acids. The germline V gene encodes CDR1 SQVTM and CDR2 ANQGSEA. CDR3 sequence (DNA): TGCAGTGCATCGGGGCCCGGGGAGCTGTTTTTT. It codes for CSASGPGELFF.

This sequence joins TRBV20-1 and TRBJ2-5, with no clear D. The CDR3 has 13 amino acids. The germline CDR1 and CDR2 sequences are DFQATT and SNEGSKA (reference sequence). Between the trimmed V and J ends, which lost 0 bases and 4 bases, there was a span of 9 bases. This CDR3 is CSAREASVETQYF. Here the CDR3 DNA reads TGCAGTGCTAGAGAGGCCAGTGTAGAGACCCAGTACTTC.

The genes are TRBV3-1 and TRBJ2-1; D perhaps matches TRBD2 (6 bases). The germline V gene has CDR1 LGHDT and CDR2 YNNKEL (reference sequence). V shed 0 bases and J shed 7 bases, with 13 bases lying between them. The CDR3 runs to 15 residues. Here the CDR3 reads CASSQDVLAGNEQFF. In DNA form, the CDR3 reads TGTGCCAGCAGCCAAGACGTACTAGCAGGGAATGAGCAGTTCTTC.

CDR3 protein: CSARLWGPKSDEQFF. In DNA form, the CDR3 reads TGCAGCGCTAGGTTGTGGGGACCCAAGAGCGATGAGCAGTTCTTC. The chain recombines TRBV29-1 with TRBJ2-1; D is perhaps TRBD1 or TRBD2 (5 bases each). Germline lookup yields CDR1 SQVTM and CDR2 ANQGSEA. The CDR3 is made up of 15 amino acids. V was cut by 7 bases and J by 8 bases, with 24 bases left in between.

J is TRBJ2-5 and V is TRBV4-3; D remains unclear. The CDR3 extends over 14 amino acids. Deletions cut 0 bases from V and 4 bases from J, with 9 bases between. Germline V gene data show CDR1 as LGHNA and CDR2 as YSLEER. CDR3: CASSQELGIETQYF. CDR3 nucleotides: TGCGCCAGCAGCCAAGAGCTGGGCATAGAGACCCAGTACTTC.

The chain recombines TRBV18 with TRBJ1-1, with D unresolved. This CDR3 is built from 16 residues. Between the trimmed V and J ends, which lost 2 bases and 11 bases, there was a span of 24 bases. Per germline, CDR1 KGHSH and CDR2 LQKENI. CDR3 DNA: TGTGCCAGCTCACCAAGGGTATCTGGTGGACTTAGTGAGGCTTTCTTT. It specifies CASSPRVSGGLSEAFF.

The chain uses TRBV29-1 and TRBJ2-2, with D unclear. Trimming removed 1 base at V and 6 bases at J, with 6 bases between. Germline lookup yields CDR1 SQVTM and CDR2 ANQGSEA. CDR3 length: 12 residues. DNA of the CDR3: TGCAGCGTTGAAGGGGGTGCCGGGGAGCTGTTTTTT. Its protein is CSVEGGAGELFF.

The CDR3 loop reads CASSVSGGHTGELFF. CDR3 DNA sequence: TGTGCCAGCAGCGTTAGCGGGGGGCACACCGGGGAGCTGTTTTTT. The chain is built from TRBV9 and TRBJ2-2, with 10 bases identical to TRBD2. With 2 bases clipped from V and 3 bases from J, the junction kept 1 base outside the gene matches. This CDR3 is 15 amino acids long. Looked up from germline, CDR1 is SGDLS and CDR2 is YYNGEE.

The CDR3 bases are TGCGCCAGCAGCTCAACACCTAGCGACTTTGAGCAGTTCTTC. It specifies CASSSTPSDFEQFF. This chain joins TRBV5-1 and TRBJ2-1; D is perhaps TRBD2 (6 bases). The CDR3 consists of 14 residues. V lost 3 bases, J lost 9 bases, and 16 bases lay in between. In germline, CDR1 is SGHRS, CDR2 YFSETQ.

This chain links TRBV4-2 with TRBJ2-7; 8 positions agree with TRBD2. CDR3 length equals 14 residues. V dropped 2 bases and J dropped 7; count of bases not matched to a gene: 7. Per the germline V gene, CDR1 is LGHNA and CDR2 is YNFKEQ. The CDR3 nucleotides are TGTGCCAGCAGCCAATCACGACTAGCGAGTGAGCAGTACTTC. It yields the protein CASSQSRLASEQYF.

The chain recombines TRBV13 with TRBJ1-1; D might be TRBD1 (5 bases). Germline-derived CDR1 and CDR2 are PRHDT and FYEKMQ (reference sequence). CDR3 length: 15 amino acids. Between the trimmed V and J ends, which lost 2 bases and 1 base, there was a span of 11 bases. The CDR3 DNA is TGTGCCAGCAGCTTACGGGGGGTAGGGAACACTGAAGCTTTCTTT. As protein: CASSLRGVGNTEAFF.

The chain uses TRBV4-1 and TRBJ2-3, with D uncertain. From germline, CDR1 is MGHRA and CDR2 YSYEKL. The V end lost 0 bases, the J end lost 0 bases, and 7 bases lay between the germline ends. This CDR3 is built from 15 residues. As DNA, the CDR3 is TGCGCCAGCAGCCAAGATCGCCCTAGCACAGATACGCAGTATTTT. It translates to CASSQDRPSTDTQYF.

The genes are TRBV12-3 or TRBV12-4 and TRBJ2-7; 10 positions agree with TRBD2. The CDR3 sequence is 17 residues long. With 5 bases clipped from V and 0 bases from J, the junction kept 10 bases outside the gene matches. The CDR3 sequence: CASSPLPSGGLSYEQYF. The CDR3, as DNA: TGTGCCAGCAGTCCCCTCCCTAGCGGGGGCCTCTCCTACGAGCAGTACTTC.

The V gene is TRBV7-2, the J gene TRBJ2-7; D not resolved. The germline CDR1 and CDR2 sequences are SGHTA and FQGNSA. The CDR3 spans 17 residues. The V end was cut by 2 bases, the J end by 2 bases, with 19 bases between. The CDR3 sequence: CASSLRGADTFTYEQYF. The DNA of the CDR3 is TGTGCCAGCAGCTTAAGAGGAGCCGACACCTTTACCTACGAGCAGTACTTC.

This sequence joins TRBV5-1 and TRBJ1-1; tentative D call: TRBD1 (5 bases). Germline values: CDR1 SGHRS, CDR2 YFSETQ. This CDR3 is 13 amino acids long. V lost 0 bases and J 10 bases, leaving 13 bases between the germline ends. The CDR3 DNA reads as TGCGCCAGCAGCTTGGATTCGCAGGGTAGAGCTTTCTTT. Residues: CASSLDSQGRAFF.

This chain links TRBV18 with TRBJ2-7; no clear D. Germline-derived CDR1 and CDR2 are KGHSH and LQKENI. Trimming pared 2 bases from V and 5 bases from J, leaving 13 bases between. The CDR3 runs 14 residues. CDR3 coding DNA: TGTGCCAGCTCACCAGTCGGCCAAGCCCACGAGCAGTACTTC. It codes for CASSPVGQAHEQYF.

CDR3 bases: TGTGCCAGCAGTTTATACGCCCCGAACACCGGGGAGCTGTTTTTT. As protein: CASSLYAPNTGELFF. V and J are TRBV28 and TRBJ2-2; no definite D call. Trimming took off 1 base at V and 0 bases at J, with 6 bases between the two ends. The CDR3 contains 15 residues. Germline V lookup: CDR1 MDHEN, CDR2 SYDVKM.

The genes are TRBV29-1 and TRBJ2-3, with D maybe TRBD1 (6 bases). Trimming cost V 6 bases and J 6 bases, with 22 bases left between them. CDR3 length: 15 amino acids. Germline V CDR1 and CDR2: SQVTM, ANQGSEA. DNA of the CDR3: TGCAGCGTAGCCCATCCTGGGACCGACAGGGATACGCAGTATTTT. Its protein is CSVAHPGTDRDTQYF.

The chain is built from TRBV14 and TRBJ2-7, with TRBD1 matching over 9 bases. Unmatched junction bases numbered 9, after V lost 4 bases and J lost 5 bases. Germline-derived CDR1 and CDR2 are SGHDN and FVKESK. This CDR3 has 15 residues. In DNA, the CDR3 is TGTGCCAGCAGCCTTTTTTTGGGACAGGGCCACGAGCAGTACTTC. This gives the protein CASSLFLGQGHEQYF.

The V call is TRBV4-2, the J call TRBJ2-2; TRBD1 agrees at 7 bases. With 2 bases clipped from V and 0 bases from J, the junction kept 6 bases outside the gene matches. Germline V gene sequence: CDR1 LGHNA, CDR2 YNFKEQ. The CDR3 totals 17 residues. The CDR3 coding sequence is TGTGCCAGCAGCCAATTTTCCGGACAGGCGAACACCGGGGAGCTGTTTTTT. The encoded protein is CASSQFSGQANTGELFF.

This chain connects TRBV10-3 to TRBJ1-5, with D perhaps matching TRBD1 (6 bases). This CDR3 has 17 residues. V shed 4 bases and J shed 0 bases, with 16 bases lying between them. Germline V gives CDR1 ENHRY, CDR2 SYGVKD. CDR3 sequence reads: CAISGPDRRYSNQPQHF. DNA of the CDR3: TGTGCCATCAGTGGCCCGGACAGACGTTATAGCAATCAGCCCCAGCATTTT.